These 24 T cell receptor beta chains were sequenced from one sample in a study of blood T cell repertoires in COVID-19. Assay: immunoSEQ multiplex PCR; the TCRdb copy retains only in-frame clones and omits some. Of about 200,000 clones in the sample, 85% were seen once. The specimen was PBMCs or T cells enriched from blood (not recorded which). The receptors come from a man aged 35 to 55 who had recovered from COVID-19.

This clone showed up just once. This chain links TRBV5-1 with TRBJ2-2; the D is unclear. Between the trimmed V and J ends, which lost 3 bases and 0 bases, there was a span of 6 bases. The CDR3 runs to 14 residues. Germline assignment: CDR1 SGHRS and CDR2 YFSETQ. The CDR3 sequence is CASSYTANTGELFF. Here the CDR3 DNA reads TGCGCCAGCAGCTATACAGCGAACACCGGGGAGCTGTTTTTT.

A few counts support this clone. DNA of the CDR3: TGTGCCAGCAGCTTCCTACCCGCCCGGAATTCACCCCTCCACTTT. Translated: CASSFLPARNSPLHF. The chain combines TRBV9 with TRBJ1-6; no definite D call. The CDR3 runs to 15 residues. Between the trimmed V and J ends, which lost 4 bases and 7 bases, there was a span of 15 bases. The germline V gene has CDR1 SGDLS and CDR2 YYNGEE.

This clone was counted once. The genes are TRBV6-5 and TRBJ2-6; D is unclear. V was shortened by 6 bases and J by 9 bases, with 9 bases between the two germline ends. Germline values: CDR1 MNHEY, CDR2 SVGAGI. This CDR3 spans 12 amino acids. The CDR3 sequence is CASSPGGNVLTF. DNA of the CDR3: TGTGCCAGCAGCCCCGGTGGCAACGTCCTGACTTTC.

The V and J genes are TRBV7-2 and TRBJ2-4; 7 bases are a match to TRBD1. From germline, CDR1 is SGHTA and CDR2 FQGNSA. The CDR3 is 13 residues long. The V gene end was trimmed by 8 bases and the J gene end by 5 bases; junction bases not matched to a gene: 6. The CDR3 coding sequence is TGTGCCAGCGGAGACAGGGCCCAAAACATTCAGTACTTC. Protein: CASGDRAQNIQYF.

The rearrangement joins TRBV7-6 to TRBJ2-7; the match to TRBD1 covers 8 bases. Germline V lookup: CDR1 SGHVS, CDR2 FNYEAQ. The V segment lost 3 bases and the J segment 2 bases; nucleotides outside the gene matches: 6. CDR3 length: 15 residues. As DNA, the CDR3 is TGTGCCAGCAGCTTTGGACAGGGAGTGGCCTACGAGCAGTACTTC. It yields the protein CASSFGQGVAYEQYF.

The chain carries TRBV28 and TRBJ1-2, with unresolved D. CDR3 length: 11 amino acids. Trimming took 1 base from V and 5 from J, leaving 2 bases between them. In germline, CDR1 is MDHEN, CDR2 SYDVKM. The CDR3 DNA reads as TGTGCCAGCAGTTTATCGTATGGCTACACCTTC. Translated, it gives CASSLSYGYTF.

J is TRBJ1-1 and V is TRBV6-2 or TRBV6-3; D is undetermined. V gave up 2 bases and J gave up 4 bases, with 14 bases separating them. This CDR3 has 15 amino acids. CDR1 and CDR2 from the germline V gene are MNHEY and SVGEGT. In DNA form, the CDR3 reads TGTGCCAGCAGTTACGAACTAGGCGGGAGCACTGAAGCTTTCTTT. Its translation is CASSYELGGSTEAFF.

The chain carries TRBV28 and TRBJ2-1; D possibly corresponds to TRBD1 (6 bases). The CDR3 has 13 amino acids. Germline CDR1 and CDR2: MDHEN and SYDVKM. The ends were cut back, 4 bases at V and 10 bases at J, with 14 bases in the middle. Here the CDR3 reads CASSSPSDREQFF. The DNA for the CDR3 is TGTGCCAGCAGTTCCCCTTCTGACAGGGAGCAGTTCTTC.

The V gene is TRBV5-4, the J gene TRBJ2-1; no reliable D call. This CDR3 region has 12 residues. V was cut by 4 bases and J by 6 bases, with 8 bases left in between. Germline CDR1 SGHNT, CDR2 YYREEE (reference sequence). The CDR3: CASSRDVNEQFF. CDR3 DNA: TGTGCCAGCAGCCGAGATGTCAATGAGCAGTTCTTC.

V and J are TRBV18 and TRBJ2-1, with no clear D. Trimming pared 5 bases from V and 9 bases from J, leaving 17 bases between. The CDR3 spans 14 residues. The germline V gene has CDR1 KGHSH and CDR2 LQKENI. The CDR3: CASSLENGVGEQFF. DNA of the CDR3: TGTGCCAGCTCATTGGAGAACGGAGTTGGTGAGCAGTTCTTC.

The CDR3 nucleotides read TGTGCCAGCAGAACACAGGGTTCATACACTGAAGCTTTCTTT. This gives the protein CASRTQGSYTEAFF. The chain carries TRBV6-5 and TRBJ1-1; TRBD1 is a possible D gene (6 bases). This CDR3 spans 14 amino acids. Deletions cut 6 bases from V and 3 bases from J, with 14 bases between. Germline V CDR1 and CDR2: MNHEY, SVGAGI.

The genes are TRBV11-3 and TRBJ2-2; 7 bases align to TRBD1. V shed 6 bases, J shed 5 bases, and the junction held 3 bases outside the gene matches. CDR1 and CDR2 from the germline V gene are SGHNT and YENEEA. The CDR3 consists of 13 residues. This CDR3 is CASSTGVTGELFF. CDR3 coding DNA: TGTGCCAGCAGTACAGGGGTGACCGGGGAGCTGTTTTTT.

V is TRBV11-2 and J is TRBJ2-5; TRBD2 might be the D (6 bases). The CDR3 has 15 amino acids. Trimming cost V 3 bases and J 1 base, with 12 bases left between them. Germline V CDR1 and CDR2: SGHAT, FQNNGV. The chain's CDR3 is CASSLGRTIQETQYF. CDR3 DNA: TGTGCCAGCAGCTTGGGACGGACTATCCAAGAGACCCAGTACTTC.

This sequence joins TRBV27 and TRBJ2-7, with D perhaps matching TRBD2 (5 bases). The V gene lost 0 bases and the J gene lost 9 bases, with 12 bases spanning the gap. Germline V gene sequence: CDR1 MNHEY, CDR2 SMNVEV (reference sequence). This CDR3 region has 13 residues. In DNA form, the CDR3 reads TGTGCCAGCAGTTTATCGTTGAGGGCGGCGCAGTACTTC. Amino acids: CASSLSLRAAQYF.

This rearrangement joins TRBV28 to TRBJ2-2; D gene ambiguous. The germline gives CDR1 MDHEN, CDR2 SYDVKM. The CDR3 spans 15 residues. Trimming cost V 6 bases and J 0 bases, with 11 bases left between them. CDR3 in amino acids: CASRSRSANTGELFF. The CDR3 DNA follows: TGTGCCAGCAGGTCTAGATCAGCGAACACCGGGGAGCTGTTTTTT.

The rearrangement joins TRBV11-2 to TRBJ2-7; perhaps TRBD1 as D (5 bases). Germline loops: CDR1 SGHAT, CDR2 FQNNGV. V was pared by 4 bases and J by 4 bases, with 11 bases between. The CDR3 is made up of 13 amino acids. The CDR3 sequence: CASSSHRNYEQYF. The CDR3 nucleotides are TGTGCCAGCAGCTCCCACAGGAATTACGAGCAGTACTTC.

The chain employs TRBV18 and TRBJ2-7; a possible D gene is TRBD1 (5 bases). The germline CDR1 and CDR2 sequences are KGHSH and LQKENI. The CDR3 extends over 13 amino acids. Trimming stripped 5 bases from V and 1 base from J, with 9 bases between. The CDR3 reads CASSSDSSYEQYF. The CDR3 bases are TGTGCCAGCTCATCAGACAGTTCCTACGAGCAGTACTTC.

This sequence joins TRBV4-3 and TRBJ2-1; 9 bases fit TRBD1. Germline V CDR1 and CDR2: LGHNA, YSLEER. The junction had 7 bases not matched to a gene; V was cut back by 5 bases and J by 5 bases. The CDR3 loop spans 15 amino acids. The CDR3 region is CASSFGTGTHNEQFF. In DNA form, the CDR3 reads TGCGCCAGCAGCTTCGGGACAGGGACACACAATGAGCAGTTCTTC.

The rearrangement joins TRBV9 to TRBJ2-7; TRBD2 aligns across 8 bases. The CDR3 has 13 residues. V dropped 0 bases and J dropped 7; count of bases not matched to a gene: 3. Per the germline V gene, CDR1 is SGDLS and CDR2 is YYNGEE. CDR3 in amino acids: CASSVGPGGEQYF. DNA of the CDR3: TGTGCCAGCAGCGTAGGACCGGGGGGGGAGCAGTACTTC.

The V and J genes are TRBV4-1 and TRBJ2-3; D unresolved. Germline CDR1 is MGHRA and CDR2 is YSYEKL. This CDR3 has 16 amino acids. V shed 2 bases and J shed 5 bases, with 17 bases lying between them. CDR3 sequence: CASSQPFLGARDTQYF. CDR3 nucleotide sequence: TGCGCCAGCAGCCAACCCTTCCTCGGAGCCCGAGATACGCAGTATTTT.

CDR3 in DNA: TGTGCCAGCTCAGCCACAGGGACCGGGGAGCTGTTTTTT. It encodes CASSATGTGELFF. The chain employs TRBV18 and TRBJ2-2; a possible D gene is TRBD1 (6 bases). This CDR3 has 13 residues. The germline V gene has CDR1 KGHSH and CDR2 LQKENI. The V and J ends lost 5 bases and 5 bases respectively, with 9 bases between them. Variable domain in full (rest from reference TRBV18 and TRBJ2-2): NAGVMQNPRHLVRRRGQEARLRCSPMKGHSHVYWYRQLPEEGLKFMVYLQKENIIDESGMPKERFSAEFPKEGPSILRIQQVVRGDSAAYFCASSATGTGELFFGEGSRLTVL.

The genes are TRBV5-4 and TRBJ2-4, with 7 bases fitting TRBD2. The CDR3 extends over 16 amino acids. Germline lookup yields CDR1 SGHNT and CDR2 YYREEE (reference sequence). Trimming at V came to 4 bases and at J to 0 bases, leaving 7 bases not matched to a gene. The CDR3 DNA reads TGTGCCAGCAGCCAGGGAGGGGCGCTAGCCAAAAACATTCAGTACTTC. This encodes CASSQGGALAKNIQYF. Looking up the rest from reference TRBV5-4 and TRBJ2-4 gives the full variable domain: ETGVTQSPTHLIKTRGQQVTLRCSSQSGHNTVSWYQQALGQGPQFIFQYYREEENGRGNFPPRFSGLQFPNYSSELNVNALELDDSALYLCASSQGGALAKNIQYFGAGTRLSVL.

This clone was observed once. The rearrangement links TRBV5-4 to TRBJ2-7, with TRBD2 identical over 7 bases. The V segment lost 1 base and the J segment 3 bases; nucleotides outside the gene matches: 4. The germline V gene encodes CDR1 SGHNT and CDR2 YYREEE (reference sequence). There are 14 residues in the CDR3. Written as DNA, the CDR3 is TGTGCCAGCAGCTTGAGGCGGGAGAGCTACGAGCAGTACTTC. Its protein product is CASSLRRESYEQYF.

The V call is TRBV11-2, the J call TRBJ2-7, with D maybe TRBD1 (5 bases). This CDR3 comprises 13 residues. Germline CDR1 reads SGHAT; CDR2 reads FQNNGV. V was trimmed by 2 bases and J by 4 bases, leaving 9 bases between them. The CDR3, as DNA: TGTGCCAGCAGCTTACGTAAGGGGTACGAGCAGTACTTC. Translating gives CASSLRKGYEQYF. The variable domain in full, with the rest retrieved from reference TRBV11-2 and TRBJ2-7, is EAGVAQSPRYKIIEKRQSVAFWCNPISGHATLYWYQQILGQGPKLLIQFQNNGVVDDSQLPKDRFSAERLKGVDSTLKIQPAKLEDSAVYLCASSLRKGYEQYFGPGTRLTVT.